Following are 5 T cell receptor beta chains from one sample sequenced in a study of T cells in Graves' hyperthyroidism and ophthalmopathy. Template material for amplifying TCR beta CDR3 regions consisted of RNA transcripts. Using the HTBI primer set, a first-round RT-PCR was run on the TCR CDR3. TCRdb re-analysed the multiplex PCR reads in MiXCR, keeping a single row per CDR3 protein. The sample lists roughly 710,000 distinct CDR3 sequences, around 40% seen once, with around 29% in the top ten. The specimen was blood. The receptors shown here come from a woman aged 40 to 50 with Graves' hyperthyroidism.

This chain connects TRBV24-1 to TRBJ2-5; D is perhaps TRBD1 (5 bases). There are 17 residues in the CDR3. CDR1 and CDR2 (germline): KGHDR, SFDVKD. V was shortened by 11 bases and J by 0 bases, with 24 bases between the two germline ends. CDR3 DNA: TGTGCCAGCTCACCACAGATGGACAACTTCTACCAAGAGACCCAGTACTTC. Translation gives CASSPQMDNFYQETQYF.

This clonotype was found a few times. The genes are TRBV20-1 and TRBJ1-2; maybe TRBD1 (6 bases). The length of the CDR3 is 15 residues. Trimming stripped 1 base from V and 2 bases from J, with 14 bases between. Germline CDR1 is DFQATT and CDR2 is SNEGSKA (reference sequence). As DNA, the CDR3 is TGCAGTGCTAGAGGAAAGGACAGAGAGAACTATGGCTACACCTTC. Encoded protein: CSARGKDRENYGYTF.

As regards this clonotype: This may be a read error: a much more frequent sequence differs by one nucleotide. The rearrangement links TRBV9 to TRBJ2-7, with D possibly called TRBD1 or TRBD2 (5 bases each). Germline-derived CDR1 and CDR2 are SGDLS and YYNGEE. The germline V and J ends were trimmed by 0 bases and 0 bases, with 13 bases remaining between them. This CDR3 is 16 amino acids long. The CDR3 sequence is CASSVGLGANSYEQYF. The DNA for the CDR3 is TGTGCCAGCAGCGTAGGACTCGGGGCAAACTCCTACGAGCAGTACTTC.

This chain joins TRBV25-1 and TRBJ2-7; D gene uncertain. The CDR3 consists of 12 residues. Germline V CDR1 and CDR2: MGHDK, SYGVNS. Trimming took 8 bases from V and 3 from J, leaving 11 bases between them. CDR3 residues: CASGTAFYEQYF. The DNA of the CDR3 is TGTGCCAGCGGTACAGCATTCTACGAGCAGTACTTC.

This clonotype was seen a handful of times. This chain uses TRBV20-1 with TRBJ1-2, with no clear D. Germline assignment: CDR1 DFQATT and CDR2 SNEGSKA (reference sequence). The ends were cut back, 2 bases at V and 6 bases at J, with 16 bases in the middle. CDR3 length: 14 residues. The CDR3 region has the DNA TGCAGTGCTAGAAAGGTGAAGGGAAGGGATGGCTACACCTTC. This sequence encodes CSARKVKGRDGYTF.